In its sample, the clone carrying this T cell receptor beta chain was seen once. This CDR3 has 15 amino acids. Per germline, CDR1 LNHDA and CDR2 SQIVND (reference sequence). After removal of 5 bases from V and 8 bases from J, the junction contained 6 bases not matched to a gene. The data stem from a study of blood T cell repertoires in COVID-19. Assay used: immunoSEQ multiplex PCR; TCRdb lists only in-frame clones, some missing. This table has approximately 270,000 clones, around nine tenths appearing once. The source is a man in his fifties or sixties with acute or convalescent COVID-19. V usage is TRBV19 and J usage is TRBJ1-4, with 12 positions matching TRBD1. The sample taken for sequencing was peripheral blood. CDR3 DNA: TGTGCCAGTAGTTGGGGACAGGGGGCTAGAGAAAAACTGTTTTTT. Protein product: CASSWGQGAREKLFF.